A selection of T cell receptor beta chains follows, all from one sample in a study of OX40 agonist ivuxolimab in advanced cancers. The repertoire was sequenced with immunoSEQ multiplex PCR; TCRdb's copy has only in-frame clones and lacks some. In the table there are 60,000 to 75,000 clones, less than 95% of which are singletons. The source material was CD4+ or CD8+ T cells sorted from blood, sampled in a trial of the OX40 agonist ivuxolimab. These TCRs come from an adult with an advanced solid tumor such as melanoma, head and neck, liver or kidney cancer. CDR3s include the opening cysteine and the closing phenylalanine or tryptophan. The order of the fields is CDR3 protein, CDR3 DNA, V gene, clone size, J gene, D gene. The D gene is left open where the match is weak. Rows give clone size only sometimes, using once, few, many, or a class for an expanded clone.

CASSSAGGLFYEQYF	TGTGCCAGCAGCTCAGCTGGGGGGCTATTCTACGAGCAGTACTTC	TRBV7-3	NA	TRBJ2-7	NA
CASSLGPGETQYF	TGCGCCAGCAGCTTGGGCCCGGGGGAGACCCAGTACTTC	TRBV5-1	NA	TRBJ2-5	NA
CASSLDGSTDTQYF	TGTGCCAGCAGCTTAGATGGTAGCACAGATACGCAGTATTTT	TRBV11-3	once	TRBJ2-3	NA
CASSLEAGGNWWDQPQHF	TGTGCCAGCAGCCTGGAGGCAGGGGGAAATTGGTGGGATCAGCCCCAGCATTTT	TRBV5-6	NA	TRBJ1-5	TRBD1
CASSVGGRVDTGELFF	TGTGCCAGCAGCGTAGGAGGCAGGGTCGACACCGGGGAGCTGTTTTTT	TRBV9	NA	TRBJ2-2	NA
CASSVGLAGATDTQYF	TGTGCCAGCAGCGTAGGGCTAGCGGGGGCCACAGATACGCAGTATTTT	TRBV9	NA	TRBJ2-3	TRBD2
CASRKRTSGGHEQYF	TGTGCCAGCAGAAAAAGGACTAGCGGGGGGCACGAGCAGTACTTC	TRBV2	NA	TRBJ2-7	TRBD2
CASSEKFGTSGVGRTDTQYF	TGCGCCAGCAGTGAGAAGTTTGGGACTAGCGGGGTAGGGCGCACAGATACGCAGTATTTT	TRBV10-2	NA	TRBJ2-3	TRBD2
CASSNRGRDNEQFF	TGTGCCAGCAGTAACAGGGGGCGGGACAATGAGCAGTTCTTC	TRBV6-5	NA	TRBJ2-1	TRBD1
CSVELGADNEKLFF	TGCAGCGTTGAGCTGGGGGCGGATAATGAAAAACTGTTTTTT	TRBV29-1	NA	TRBJ1-4	NA
CASSIQGAKNIQYF	TGTGCCAGCAGTATACAGGGGGCCAAAAACATTCAGTACTTC	TRBV28	NA	TRBJ2-4	TRBD1
CAISESGTAGPHGYTF	TGTGCCATCAGTGAGTCTGGGACGGCCGGTCCCCATGGCTACACCTTC	TRBV10-3	NA	TRBJ1-2	NA
CASQSVNTGELFF	TGTGCCAGCCAGTCTGTGAACACCGGGGAGCTGTTTTTT	TRBV19	NA	TRBJ2-2	NA
CASSDAGPSGNTIYF	TGTGCCAGCAGCGACGCAGGACCCTCTGGAAACACCATATATTTT	TRBV6-5	NA	TRBJ1-3	NA
CASSSGGAYNEQFF	TGTGCCAGCAGCTCAGGGGGCGCCTACAATGAGCAGTTCTTC	TRBV7-3	NA	TRBJ2-1	TRBD1
CASSLSAEGTDTQYF	TGTGCCAGCAGCTTATCGGCGGAGGGGACAGATACGCAGTATTTT	TRBV25-1	NA	TRBJ2-3	NA
CASTPGFDQPQHF	TGTGCCAGCACGCCAGGGTTCGATCAGCCCCAGCATTTT	TRBV6-1	medium-sized	TRBJ1-5	NA
CANIISGTSCNEQFF	TGTGCCAACATCATCTCCGGGACTAGCTGCAATGAGCAGTTCTTC	TRBV19	NA	TRBJ2-1	TRBD2
CASSQESIPGQPQHF	TGTGCCAGCAGCCAAGAGAGCATCCCAGGTCAGCCCCAGCATTTT	TRBV4-2	NA	TRBJ1-5	NA
CAVSSLDGNTIYF	TGTGCCGTATCCAGTTTGGATGGAAACACCATATATTTT	TRBV6-5	once	TRBJ1-3	NA
CSVVGQGAEAFF	TGCAGCGTTGTTGGGCAGGGCGCTGAAGCTTTCTTT	TRBV29-1	NA	TRBJ1-1	NA
CASSRLAGGGWSEQFF	TGTGCCAGCAGTAGACTAGCGGGAGGAGGGTGGAGTGAGCAGTTCTTC	TRBV27	NA	TRBJ2-1	TRBD2